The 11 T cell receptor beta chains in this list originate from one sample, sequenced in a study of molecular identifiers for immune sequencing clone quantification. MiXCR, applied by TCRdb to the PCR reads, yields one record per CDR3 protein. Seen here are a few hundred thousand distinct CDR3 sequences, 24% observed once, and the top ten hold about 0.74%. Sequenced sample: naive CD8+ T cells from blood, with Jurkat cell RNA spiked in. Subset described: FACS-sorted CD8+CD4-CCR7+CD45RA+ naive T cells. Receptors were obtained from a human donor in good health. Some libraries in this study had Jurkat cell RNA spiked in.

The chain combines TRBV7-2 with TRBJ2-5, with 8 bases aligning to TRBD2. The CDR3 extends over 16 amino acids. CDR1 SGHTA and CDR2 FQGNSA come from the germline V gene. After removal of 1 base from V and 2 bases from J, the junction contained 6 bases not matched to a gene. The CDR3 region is CASSLVRSGGQETQYF. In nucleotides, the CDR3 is TGTGCCAGCAGCTTAGTCCGATCGGGGGGGCAAGAGACCCAGTACTTC.

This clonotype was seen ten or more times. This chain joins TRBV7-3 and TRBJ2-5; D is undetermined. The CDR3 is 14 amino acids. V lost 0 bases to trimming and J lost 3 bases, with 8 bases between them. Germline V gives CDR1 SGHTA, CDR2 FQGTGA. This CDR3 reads CASSLTGWKETQYF. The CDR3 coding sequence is TGTGCCAGCAGCTTAACGGGGTGGAAAGAGACCCAGTACTTC.

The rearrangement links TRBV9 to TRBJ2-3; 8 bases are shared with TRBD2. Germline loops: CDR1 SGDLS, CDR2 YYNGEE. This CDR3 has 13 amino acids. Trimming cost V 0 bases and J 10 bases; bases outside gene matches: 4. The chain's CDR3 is CASSVGTSSSQYF. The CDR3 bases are TGTGCCAGCAGCGTAGGGACTAGCTCGTCGCAGTATTTT.

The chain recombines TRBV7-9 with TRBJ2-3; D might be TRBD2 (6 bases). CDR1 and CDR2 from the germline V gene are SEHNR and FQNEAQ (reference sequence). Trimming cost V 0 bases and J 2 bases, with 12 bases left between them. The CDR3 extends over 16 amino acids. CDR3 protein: CASSLAGRGFTDTQYF. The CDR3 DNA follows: TGTGCCAGCAGCTTAGCCGGGAGAGGGTTCACAGATACGCAGTATTTT.

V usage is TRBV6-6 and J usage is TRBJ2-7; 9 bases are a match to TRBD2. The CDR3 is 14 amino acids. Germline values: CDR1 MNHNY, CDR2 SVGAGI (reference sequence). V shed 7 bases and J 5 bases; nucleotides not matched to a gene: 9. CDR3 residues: CASNSGSWVHEQYF. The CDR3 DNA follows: TGTGCCAGCAATAGCGGGAGTTGGGTGCACGAGCAGTACTTC.

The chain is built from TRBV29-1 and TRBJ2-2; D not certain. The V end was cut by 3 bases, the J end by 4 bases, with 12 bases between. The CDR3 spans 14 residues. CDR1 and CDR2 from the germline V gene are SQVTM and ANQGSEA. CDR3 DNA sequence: TGCAGCGTTGACGAAGGTTTCAGCACCGGGGAGCTGTTTTTT. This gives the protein CSVDEGFSTGELFF.

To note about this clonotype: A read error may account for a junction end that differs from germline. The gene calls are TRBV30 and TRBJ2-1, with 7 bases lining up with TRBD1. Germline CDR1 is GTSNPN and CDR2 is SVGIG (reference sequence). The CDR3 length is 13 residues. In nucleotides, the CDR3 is TGTGCCTGGAGGCCAGGGGGTTACAATGTGCAGTTCTTC. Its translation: CAWRPGGYNVQFF.

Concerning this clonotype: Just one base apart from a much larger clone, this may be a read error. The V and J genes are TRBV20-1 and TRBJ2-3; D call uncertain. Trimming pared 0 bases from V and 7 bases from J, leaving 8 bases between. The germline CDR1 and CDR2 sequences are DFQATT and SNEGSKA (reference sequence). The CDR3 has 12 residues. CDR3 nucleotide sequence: TGCAGTGCTAGAGACTGGCCAAATACGCAGTATTTT. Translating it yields CSARDWPNTQYF.

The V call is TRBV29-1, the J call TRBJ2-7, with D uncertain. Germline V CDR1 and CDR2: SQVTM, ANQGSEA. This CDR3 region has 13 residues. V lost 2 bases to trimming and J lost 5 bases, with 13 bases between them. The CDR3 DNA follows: TGCAGCGTTGAACAGAGGTCCTCGGACGAGCAGTACTTC. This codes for CSVEQRSSDEQYF.

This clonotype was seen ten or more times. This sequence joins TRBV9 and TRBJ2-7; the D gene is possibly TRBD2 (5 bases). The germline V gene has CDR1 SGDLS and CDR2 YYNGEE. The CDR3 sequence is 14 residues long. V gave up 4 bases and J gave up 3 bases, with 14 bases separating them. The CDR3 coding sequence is TGTGCCAGCAGCCCCCGGGATTTTCTCTACGAGCAGTACTTC. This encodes CASSPRDFLYEQYF.

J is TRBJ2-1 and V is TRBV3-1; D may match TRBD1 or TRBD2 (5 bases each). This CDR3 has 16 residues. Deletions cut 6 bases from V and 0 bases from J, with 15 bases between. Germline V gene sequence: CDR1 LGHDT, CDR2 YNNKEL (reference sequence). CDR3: CASSGDGQSSYNEQFF. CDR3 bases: TGTGCCAGCAGTGGGGACGGGCAGAGCTCCTACAATGAGCAGTTCTTC.